This paragraph covers one T cell receptor (beta chain) sequence. Its target is unknown. CDR1 and CDR2 (germline): MDHEN, SYDVKM. V lost 3 bases and J lost 16; bases outside the gene matches: 14. The CDR3 contains 15 residues. TCRdb's copy holds only in-frame clones and misses some; the assay was immunoSEQ multiplex PCR. The repertoire holds about 44,000 clones, with 80% to 95% as singletons. The record originates from a study of a mutant IDH1 vaccine in newly diagnosed glioma. Across the whole study: Patients were started on vaccination 4-6 weeks after radiotherapy alone, or with temozolomide cycles. Treated patients had a mean age of approximately 40 years and a 62.5% male, approximately 38% female split.

Study-wide findings and caveats: Pseudoprogression seemingly bore no relation to changes in top peripheral T cell clonotypes.

Stated time point: week 23, last vaccination. One vaccine dose held 300 ug of mutant IDH1 20-mer peptide and came with topical imiquimod. The donors' diagnosis was new WHO grade 3 or 4 astrocytoma that was IDH1-mutant and ATRX-lost. The source of this sequence is a man aged 45-65 years with glioma. This sequence joins TRBV28 and TRBJ1-6; 8 bases match TRBD1. The specimen comprised PBMCs, sampled from a glioma patient whose treatment included an IDH1 peptide vaccine. In DNA, the CDR3 is TGTGCCAGCAGTTTCCAAGGACAGGGAAAGGAGATACTCCACTTT. It specifies CASSFQGQGKEILHF.